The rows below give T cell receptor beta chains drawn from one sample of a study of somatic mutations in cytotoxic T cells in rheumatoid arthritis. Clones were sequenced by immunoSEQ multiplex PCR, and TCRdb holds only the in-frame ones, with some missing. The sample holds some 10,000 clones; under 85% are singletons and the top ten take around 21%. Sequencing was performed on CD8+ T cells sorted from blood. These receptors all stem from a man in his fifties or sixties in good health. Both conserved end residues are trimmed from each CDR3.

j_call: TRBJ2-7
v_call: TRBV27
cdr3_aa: ASSFIYPYEQY

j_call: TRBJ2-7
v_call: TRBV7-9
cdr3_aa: ASSPTGGKYEQY

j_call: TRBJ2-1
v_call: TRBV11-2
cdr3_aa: ASSLQGQGIEQF

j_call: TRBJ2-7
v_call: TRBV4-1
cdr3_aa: ASSPTIVAGTYEQY

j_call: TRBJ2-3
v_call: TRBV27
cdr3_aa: ASSLSGARADTQY

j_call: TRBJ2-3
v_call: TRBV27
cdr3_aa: ASATPSGTDTQY

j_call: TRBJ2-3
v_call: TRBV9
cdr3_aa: ASTIAGGPVDTQY

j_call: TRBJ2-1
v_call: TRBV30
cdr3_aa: AWSGDSSSYNEQF

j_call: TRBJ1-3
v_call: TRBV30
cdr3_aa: AWRSPGNTIY

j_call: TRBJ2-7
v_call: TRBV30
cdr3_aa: AWSVEWAGEQY

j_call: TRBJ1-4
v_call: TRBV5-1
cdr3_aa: ASSFSQGTNEKLF

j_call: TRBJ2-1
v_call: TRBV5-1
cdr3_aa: ASSWVRGI

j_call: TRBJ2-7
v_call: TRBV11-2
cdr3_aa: ASSLGRGVDEQY

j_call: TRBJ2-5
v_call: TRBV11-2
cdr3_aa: ASSLEAGGGETQY

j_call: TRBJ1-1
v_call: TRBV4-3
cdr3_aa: ASSHLEGGTEAF

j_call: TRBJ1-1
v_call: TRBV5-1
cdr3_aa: ASSPRQVDTEAF

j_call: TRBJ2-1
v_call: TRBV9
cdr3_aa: ASSPEEGKYNEQF

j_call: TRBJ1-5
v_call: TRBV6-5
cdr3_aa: ASSRGTDNQPQH

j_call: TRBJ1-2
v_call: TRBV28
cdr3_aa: ASSLRRGYGYT

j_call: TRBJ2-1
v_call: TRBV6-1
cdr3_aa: ASSEWWAGGMNEQF

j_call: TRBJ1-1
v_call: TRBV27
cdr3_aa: ASSFPGMEAF

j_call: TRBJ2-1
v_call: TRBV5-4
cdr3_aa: ASRTEGNEQF

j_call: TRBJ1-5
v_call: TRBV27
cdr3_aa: ASSLYQGAQPQH

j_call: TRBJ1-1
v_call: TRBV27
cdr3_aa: ASSTRPQIGTEAF

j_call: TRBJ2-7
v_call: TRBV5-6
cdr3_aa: ASSTNRGLREQY

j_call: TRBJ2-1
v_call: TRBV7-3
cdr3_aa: ASSLNGVNEQF

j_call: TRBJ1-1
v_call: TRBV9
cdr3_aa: ASSVGGGPNTEAF

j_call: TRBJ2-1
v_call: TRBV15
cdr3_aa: ATSSPGRGGRYNEQF

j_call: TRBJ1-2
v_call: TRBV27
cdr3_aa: ASSLDPGQGVVV

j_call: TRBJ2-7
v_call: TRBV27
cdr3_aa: ASSLSSQIYEQY

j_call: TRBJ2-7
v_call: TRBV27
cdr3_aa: ASSFASGRAYEQY

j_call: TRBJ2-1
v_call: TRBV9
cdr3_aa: ASSPTSGGDEQF

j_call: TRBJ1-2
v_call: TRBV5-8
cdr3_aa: ASIQRARVIGYT

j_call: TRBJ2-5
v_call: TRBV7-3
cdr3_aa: ASSLLAGGGETQY

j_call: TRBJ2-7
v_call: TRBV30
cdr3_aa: AWSWGSGGEQY

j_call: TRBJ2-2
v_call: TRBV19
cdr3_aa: ASSILWTGGDPGELF

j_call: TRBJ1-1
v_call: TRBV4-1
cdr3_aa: ASSDRDYTEAF

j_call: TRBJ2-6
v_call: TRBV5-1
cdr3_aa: ARRQDSGANVLT

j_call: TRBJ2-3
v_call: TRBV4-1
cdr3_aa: ASRGQQESTDTQY

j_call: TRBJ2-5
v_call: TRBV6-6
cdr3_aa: ASSLAGGRETQY

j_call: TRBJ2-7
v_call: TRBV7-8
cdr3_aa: ASSRRTEGYEQY

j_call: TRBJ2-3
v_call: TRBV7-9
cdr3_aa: ASSLSGLSTDTQY

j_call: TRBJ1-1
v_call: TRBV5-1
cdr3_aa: ASSLEQGATEAF

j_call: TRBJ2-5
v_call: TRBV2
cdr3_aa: ASSYSGLAENQETQY

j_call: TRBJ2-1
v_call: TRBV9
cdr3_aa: ASSVLAGTKLGEQF

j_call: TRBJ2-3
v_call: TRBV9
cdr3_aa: ASSVAGSGSTDTQY

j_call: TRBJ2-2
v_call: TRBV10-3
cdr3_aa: AHSSGQLANTGELF

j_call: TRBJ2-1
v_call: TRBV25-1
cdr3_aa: ASSSRTYNEQF

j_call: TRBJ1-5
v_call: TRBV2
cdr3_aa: ASSSGQPDQPQH

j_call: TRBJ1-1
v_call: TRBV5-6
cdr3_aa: ASSTGQGIIEAF

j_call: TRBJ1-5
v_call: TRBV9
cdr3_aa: ASSAQGRSNQPQH

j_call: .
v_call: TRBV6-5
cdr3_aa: ASGTSGRAIEQY